Listed here are 32 T cell receptor beta chains from one sample, sequenced in a study of T cells expressing NK-cell markers. No DNA is given; TCRdb re-called the 5' RACE reads and lists each CDR3 protein once. Recorded for this sample: some 110,000 distinct CDR3 sequences. The specimen was blood T cells: a sorted CD56 or NKG2C T cell subset, CD4+ or CD8+ T cells, or bulk PBMC T cells (not recorded which). The origin of the receptors is a woman between 18 and 70 years old in good health.

The rearrangement uses TRBV12-3 or TRBV12-4 and TRBJ2-3; TCRdb proposes TRBD1, but this gene call is untestable without DNA. This CDR3 is built from 14 residues. CDR3 residues: CASSLERVEDTQYF.

The rearrangement uses TRBV14 and TRBJ2-7; TCRdb designates TRBD2, a call that cannot be tested without DNA. Per germline, CDR1 SGHDN and CDR2 FVKESK. The CDR3 loop spans 16 amino acids. The CDR3 sequence: CASSPRGLAVSYEQYF.

V is TRBV5-5 and J is TRBJ1-6. CDR1 is SGHKS and CDR2 is YYEKEE in the germline V gene (reference sequence). This CDR3 comprises 16 residues. The CDR3 protein is CASSSDRVALSSPLHF.

The chain recombines TRBV5-4 with TRBJ2-1. The CDR3 totals 13 residues. CDR1 and CDR2 (germline): SGHNT, YYREEE (reference sequence). The CDR3 protein is CASSASSYNEQFF.

The chain has TRBV28 and TRBJ1-1; absent DNA, TCRdb's TRBD1 call cannot be checked. There are 14 residues in the CDR3. Germline CDR1 is MDHEN and CDR2 is SYDVKM. The CDR3 is CASSLTGKNTDAFF.

The rearrangement joins TRBV7-9 to TRBJ2-7. Per germline, CDR1 SEHNR and CDR2 FQNEAQ (reference sequence). CDR3 length equals 16 residues. The CDR3 is CASSFYSSQSSYEQYF.

CDR3 sequence reads: CASSLGWGRNSGELFF. The rearrangement joins TRBV7-6 to TRBJ2-2; TCRdb returns TRBD1, unconfirmable since there is no DNA. Germline-derived CDR1 and CDR2 are SGHVS and FNYEAQ. This CDR3 is 16 amino acids long.

This chain links TRBV7-9 with TRBJ2-7; TCRdb returns TRBD2, unconfirmable since there is no DNA. Germline V gives CDR1 SEHNR, CDR2 FQNEAQ (reference sequence). The CDR3 runs 14 residues. The CDR3 region is CASSPPADSYEQYF.

This chain links TRBV11-2 with TRBJ2-1; the TCRdb call, TRBD1, lacks DNA for checking. The CDR3 spans 13 residues. Germline loops: CDR1 SGHAT, CDR2 FQNNGV. CDR3 loop: CASSGQGSNEQFF.

The V and J genes are TRBV4-1 and TRBJ1-2. The CDR3 loop spans 16 amino acids. CDR1 is MGHRA, CDR2 YSYEKL, per germline. CDR3: CASSASPGWGSYGYTF.

The V call is TRBV25-1, the J call TRBJ1-1; checking the TCRdb D call of TRBD1 is not possible without DNA. The CDR3 extends over 13 amino acids. The germline V gene has CDR1 MGHDK and CDR2 SYGVNS. This CDR3 reads CASSVGGGRKAFF. The variable domain in full, completed from reference TRBV25-1 and TRBJ1-1, reads EADIYQTPRYLVIGTGKKITLECSQTMGHDKMYWYQQDPGMELHLIHYSYGVNSTEKGDLSSESTVSRIRTEHFPLTLESARPSHTSQYLCASSVGGGRKAFFGQGTRLTVV.

The chain joins TRBV6-5 to TRBJ2-1. Germline values: CDR1 MNHEY, CDR2 SVGAGI. The CDR3 covers 12 residues. The CDR3: CASSYDGDEQFF.

The V gene is TRBV28, the J gene TRBJ2-2. The germline V gene encodes CDR1 MDHEN and CDR2 SYDVKM. The length of the CDR3 is 17 residues. CDR3: CASSFSRKVTNTGELFF.

The chain employs TRBV3-1 and TRBJ2-7; the TRBD2 assignment by TCRdb is unverifiable without DNA. The CDR3 sequence is 16 residues long. Germline CDR1 is LGHDT and CDR2 is YNNKEL (reference sequence). This CDR3 is CASSHSIAGGPNEQYF.

The V call is TRBV12-3 or TRBV12-4, the J call TRBJ1-2. The CDR3 runs 13 residues. The CDR3 spells CASSFAHNYGYTF.

The chain joins TRBV4-3 to TRBJ2-7. This CDR3 has 14 amino acids. In germline, CDR1 is LGHNA, CDR2 YSLEER. The CDR3 loop is CASSQDTETYEQYF.

This rearrangement joins TRBV30 to TRBJ2-7; TCRdb's assignment of TRBD1 cannot be checked, as there is no DNA. This CDR3 comprises 12 residues. The germline gives CDR1 GTSNPN, CDR2 SVGIG (reference sequence). CDR3 loop: CALWTGSYEQYF. Full variable domain (remainder filled in from reference TRBV30 and TRBJ2-7): SQTIHQWPATLVQPVGSPLSLECTVEGTSNPNLYWYRQAAGRGLQLLFYSVGIGQISSEVPQNLSASRPQDRQFILSSKKLLLSDSGFYLCALWTGSYEQYFGPGTRLTVT.

This clonotype is identified as medium-sized from frequency. The chain is built from TRBV7-9 and TRBJ2-1; TCRdb reports TRBD1, a call that lacks DNA to check it against. CDR1 is SEHNR, CDR2 FQNEAQ, per germline (reference sequence). This CDR3 is 14 amino acids long. This chain's CDR3 is CASSLVQGTNEQFF. Full variable domain (missing parts from reference TRBV7-9 and TRBJ2-1): DTGVSQNPRHKITKRGQNVTFRCDPISEHNRLYWYRQTLGQGPEFLTYFQNEAQLEKSRLLSDRFSAERPKGSFSTLEIQRTEQGDSAMYLCASSLVQGTNEQFFGPGTRLTVL.

The CDR3 reads CASSLETPATYQETQYF. The V gene is TRBV11-2, the J gene TRBJ2-5; TCRdb's assignment of TRBD1 cannot be checked, as there is no DNA. The CDR3 loop spans 17 amino acids. CDR1 SGHAT and CDR2 FQNNGV come from the germline V gene.

V gene TRBV20-1 combines with J gene TRBJ2-7. CDR1 DFQATT and CDR2 SNEGSKA come from the germline V gene (reference sequence). The CDR3 consists of 13 residues. CDR3 sequence: CSARDASSYEQYF.

This sequence joins TRBV7-9 and TRBJ2-7; as DNA is missing, the TRBD1 call by TCRdb cannot be tested. Germline CDR1 is SEHNR and CDR2 is FQNEAQ (reference sequence). This CDR3 region has 15 residues. CDR3 in amino acids: CASSLGSGVTYEQYF.

This chain uses TRBV7-9 with TRBJ2-7; the D call from TCRdb, TRBD1, cannot be confirmed without DNA. Germline CDR1 is SEHNR and CDR2 is FQNEAQ (reference sequence). This CDR3 has 15 residues. CDR3 sequence: CASSPKTGVYYEQYF.

V usage is TRBV20-1 and J usage is TRBJ2-1; TCRdb outputs TRBD2, but without DNA this stays unchecked. CDR1 DFQATT and CDR2 SNEGSKA come from the germline V gene (reference sequence). The CDR3 is 13 amino acids. The chain's CDR3 is CSAGTSGYNEQFF.

This rearrangement joins TRBV4-1 to TRBJ1-5. This CDR3 spans 14 amino acids. The germline V gene encodes CDR1 MGHRA and CDR2 YSYEKL. The CDR3: CASSQDAALRPQHF.

The genes are TRBV6-2 or TRBV6-3 and TRBJ1-1; TCRdb picks TRBD1, but there is no DNA to check that call. This CDR3 region has 17 residues. The germline V gene encodes CDR1 MNHEY and CDR2 SVGEGT. This CDR3 is CASSFRGFESMNTEAFF.

The chain is built from TRBV5-1 and TRBJ1-2; TCRdb calls TRBD1, which cannot be checked without DNA. Per germline, CDR1 SGHRS and CDR2 YFSETQ. This CDR3 region has 14 residues. CDR3: CASSLVEGYYGYTF.

The J gene is TRBJ1-1, the V gene TRBV20-1. CDR1 is DFQATT, CDR2 SNEGSKA, per germline (reference sequence). The CDR3 loop spans 12 amino acids. CDR3 region: CSASEVEFEAFF.

This sequence joins TRBV19 and TRBJ2-2. There are 13 residues in the CDR3. Per the germline V gene, CDR1 is LNHDA and CDR2 is SQIVND (reference sequence). CDR3 sequence reads: CASSTTNTGELFF.

The V call is TRBV28, the J call TRBJ2-7; the TCRdb D gene call, TRBD1, has no DNA to confirm it. CDR1 is MDHEN and CDR2 is SYDVKM in the germline V gene. This CDR3 contains 19 residues. The CDR3 loop is CASRTTHARGGSLPYEQYF.

The chain's CDR3 is CATAGDISYEQYF. V usage is TRBV15 and J usage is TRBJ2-7; checking the TCRdb D call of TRBD1 is not possible without DNA. The CDR3 is made up of 13 amino acids. Germline-derived CDR1 and CDR2 are LNHNV and YYDKDF (reference sequence).

This rearrangement joins TRBV6-1 to TRBJ1-4; without DNA, the TCRdb call of TRBD1 cannot be checked. Germline-derived CDR1 and CDR2 are MNHNS and SASEGT. This CDR3 has 15 residues. The CDR3 sequence is CASSPFEGRSEKLFF.

V gene TRBV10-3 combines with J gene TRBJ2-7; TCRdb's D gene call, TRBD1, goes unchecked for lack of DNA. This CDR3 is 14 amino acids long. The germline V gene has CDR1 ENHRY and CDR2 SYGVKD. CDR3 sequence reads: CAIGTQGAAYEQYF.